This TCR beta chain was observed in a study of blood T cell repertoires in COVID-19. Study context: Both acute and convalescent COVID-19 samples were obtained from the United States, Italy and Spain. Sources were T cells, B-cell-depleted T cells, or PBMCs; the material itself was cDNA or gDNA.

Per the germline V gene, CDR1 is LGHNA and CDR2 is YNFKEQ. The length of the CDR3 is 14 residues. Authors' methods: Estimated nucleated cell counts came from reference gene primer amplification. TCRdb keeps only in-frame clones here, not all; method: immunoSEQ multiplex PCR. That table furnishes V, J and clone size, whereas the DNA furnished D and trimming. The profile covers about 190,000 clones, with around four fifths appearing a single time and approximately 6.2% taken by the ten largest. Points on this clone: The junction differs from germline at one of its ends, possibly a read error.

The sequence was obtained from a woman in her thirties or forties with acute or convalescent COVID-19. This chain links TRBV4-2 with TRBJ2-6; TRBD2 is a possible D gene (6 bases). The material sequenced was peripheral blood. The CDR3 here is CASSLGTDSKVLTF. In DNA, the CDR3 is TGTGCCAGCTCCCTGGGGACTGACTCCAAAGTCCTGACTTTC.